This passage covers 14 T cell receptor beta chains from one sample sequenced in a study of blood T cell repertoires in COVID-19. The protocol was immunoSEQ multiplex PCR, while the TCRdb copy is restricted to in-frame clones and leaves out a portion. The sample carries 75,000 to 95,000 clones, around 84% recorded once. The sample consisted of peripheral blood. The receptors were sampled from a man between 60 and 75 years old with acute or convalescent COVID-19.

V is TRBV27 and J is TRBJ2-7, with D possibly being TRBD1 (5 bases). The CDR3 is 15 residues long. Trimming took off 0 bases at V and 2 bases at J, with 11 bases between the two ends. The germline CDR1 and CDR2 sequences are MNHEY and SMNVEV (reference sequence). Written as DNA, the CDR3 is TGTGCCAGCAGTTTATCTGGCAGGGTCACCTACGAGCAGTACTTC. Protein product: CASSLSGRVTYEQYF.

J is TRBJ2-7 and V is TRBV6-5; the match to TRBD1 covers 10 bases. Unmatched junction bases numbered 6, after V lost 8 bases and J lost 2 bases. The CDR3 loop spans 14 amino acids. Germline CDR1 is MNHEY and CDR2 is SVGAGI. CDR3 loop: CASVPGQGTYEQYV. CDR3 nucleotide sequence: TGTGCCAGCGTCCCGGGACAGGGGACCTACGAGCAGTACGTC.

This chain links TRBV19 with TRBJ1-1; 8 nucleotides agree with TRBD1. The CDR3 runs 14 residues. Germline CDR1 reads LNHDA; CDR2 reads SQIVND (reference sequence). The CDR3 DNA is TGTGGATCGTCAACCGGGACAGGGAACACTGAAGCTTTCTTT. This gives the protein CGSSTGTGNTEAFF.

The V gene is TRBV6-6, the J gene TRBJ2-2, with 7 bases fitting TRBD2. The V and J ends lost 5 bases and 0 bases, in that order; junction bases with no gene match: 9. The CDR3 sequence is 17 residues long. CDR1 is MNHNY and CDR2 is SVGAGI in the germline V gene (reference sequence). CDR3 sequence reads: CASSLVNREANTGELFF. The CDR3 nucleotides read TGTGCCAGCAGTCTCGTAAACCGGGAGGCGAACACCGGGGAGCTGTTTTTT.

The rearrangement uses TRBV2 and TRBJ2-1; 8 nucleotides line up with TRBD1. The CDR3 has 16 amino acids. The trim removed 4 bases at V and 4 bases at J, leaving 9 bases unmatched. Germline V gives CDR1 SNHLY, CDR2 FYNNEI. CDR3 nucleotide sequence: TGTGCCAGCAGTGGTAGAGGACAGGGAGGATACAATGAGCAGTTCTTC. Its protein is CASSGRGQGGYNEQFF. Complete variable domain (other parts from reference TRBV2 and TRBJ2-1): EPEVTQTPSHQVTQMGQEVILRCVPISNHLYFYWYRQILGQKVEFLVSFYNNEISEKSEIFDDQFSVERPDGSNFTLKIRSTKLEDSAMYFCASSGRGQGGYNEQFFGPGTRLTVL.

Written as DNA, the CDR3 is TGCAGCGTAGCACCAGGGGCCCCCAACTATGGCTACACCTTC. The encoded protein is CSVAPGAPNYGYTF. V is TRBV29-1 and J is TRBJ1-2, with D possibly TRBD1 on 6 matching bases. Germline V gene data show CDR1 as SQVTM and CDR2 as ANQGSEA. The V and J ends lost 6 bases and 2 bases respectively, with 16 bases between them. The CDR3 is made up of 14 amino acids.

A few counts support this clone. The rearrangement links TRBV19 to TRBJ2-2, with TRBD1 identical over 8 bases. Losses at the gene ends were 9 bases for V and 6 bases for J; bases not matched to a gene: 9. The CDR3 contains 14 residues. Looked up from germline, CDR1 is LNHDA and CDR2 is SQIVND (reference sequence). The CDR3 bases are TGTGCCAGCGAAAGACAGGGGAGACCCGGGGAGCTGTTTTTT. It yields the protein CASERQGRPGELFF.

V gene TRBV6-5 combines with J gene TRBJ2-3; possible D gene TRBD2, 5 bases. The germline CDR1 and CDR2 sequences are MNHEY and SVGAGI. The CDR3 has 14 residues. V gave up 8 bases and J gave up 0 bases, with 12 bases separating them. CDR3 protein: CASRGLGSTDTQYF. The CDR3 DNA is TGTGCCAGCCGCGGACTTGGAAGCACAGATACGCAGTATTTT.

Worth noting for this clone: The junction does not match germline at one end; this may be a read error. The chain links TRBV5-5 to TRBJ1-2; 9 bases agree with TRBD1. Germline CDR1 SGHKS, CDR2 YYEKEE (reference sequence). CDR3 size: 17 residues. The CDR3 nucleotides are TGTGCCAGCAGCCCCCTGGGCGCAACAGGGGGCGGCTATGGCTACAACTTC. Its protein is CASSPLGATGGGYGYNF.

This clone was seen just once. The rearrangement joins TRBV5-8 to TRBJ1-5; 9 bases agree with TRBD1. The V gene's germline CDR1 is SGHTS and CDR2 YDEGEE. V was pared by 6 bases and J by 6 bases, with 10 bases of the junction left unmatched. The CDR3 has 15 residues. Written as DNA, the CDR3 is TGTGCCAGCAATTACGGGACAGGGAAGGTTCAGCCCCAGCATTTT. As protein: CASNYGTGKVQPQHF.

The V and J genes are TRBV24-1 and TRBJ2-2, with 7 positions matching TRBD2. The V gene end was trimmed by 12 bases and the J gene end by 1 base; junction bases not matched to a gene: 19. The CDR3 contains 18 residues. Germline V gives CDR1 KGHDR, CDR2 SFDVKD. The DNA for the CDR3 is TGTGCCCTAGCTTCGCGGGGGTACCGACACGAGAACACCGGGGAGCTGTTTTTT. Translation: CALASRGYRHENTGELFF.

CDR3 sequence (DNA): TGTGCCAGCAGTGAAGTGGTCGGGCCCCTCCACTTT. Protein sequence: CASSEVVGPLHF. The chain is built from TRBV6-1 and TRBJ1-6; no firm D call. V shed 1 base and J shed 13 bases, with 8 bases lying between them. From germline, CDR1 is MNHNS and CDR2 SASEGT. The CDR3 sequence is 12 residues long.

J is TRBJ1-1 and V is TRBV29-1, with 9 bases lining up with TRBD1. V shed 7 bases, J shed 7 bases, and the junction held 1 base outside the gene matches. CDR3 length: 10 amino acids. Germline lookup yields CDR1 SQVTM and CDR2 ANQGSEA. The CDR3 sequence: CSADRGEAFF. The CDR3 nucleotides read TGCAGCGCGGACAGGGGTGAAGCTTTCTTT.

This clone has a single count. The genes are TRBV9 and TRBJ1-6, with 7 bases that match TRBD1. This CDR3 contains 17 residues. V lost 1 base and J lost 5; bases outside the gene matches: 9. CDR1 and CDR2 (germline): SGDLS, YYNGEE. CDR3 in amino acids: CASSVLGQDSDNSPLHF. The DNA for the CDR3 is TGTGCCAGCAGCGTACTAGGACAGGATTCGGATAATTCACCCCTCCACTTT.